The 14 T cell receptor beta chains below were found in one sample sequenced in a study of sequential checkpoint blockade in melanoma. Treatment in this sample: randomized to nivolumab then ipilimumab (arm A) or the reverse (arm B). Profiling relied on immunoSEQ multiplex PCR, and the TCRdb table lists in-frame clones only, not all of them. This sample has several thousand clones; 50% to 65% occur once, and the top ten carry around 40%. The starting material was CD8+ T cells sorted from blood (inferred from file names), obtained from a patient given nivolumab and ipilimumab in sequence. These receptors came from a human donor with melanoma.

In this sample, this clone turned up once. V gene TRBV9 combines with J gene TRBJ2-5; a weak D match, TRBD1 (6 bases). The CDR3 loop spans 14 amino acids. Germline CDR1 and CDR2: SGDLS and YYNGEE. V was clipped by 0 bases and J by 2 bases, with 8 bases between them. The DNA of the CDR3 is TGTGCCAGCAGCGTAGCAGGGGCTCAAGAGACCCAGTACTTC. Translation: CASSVAGAQETQYF.

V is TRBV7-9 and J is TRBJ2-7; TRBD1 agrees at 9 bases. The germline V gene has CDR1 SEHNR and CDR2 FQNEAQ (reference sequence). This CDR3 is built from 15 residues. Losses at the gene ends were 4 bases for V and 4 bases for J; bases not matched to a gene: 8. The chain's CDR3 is CASSSTGGTMYEQYF. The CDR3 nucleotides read TGTGCCAGCAGCTCGACAGGGGGAACGATGTACGAGCAGTACTTC. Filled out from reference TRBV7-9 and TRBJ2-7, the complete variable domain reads DTGVSQNPRHKITKRGQNVTFRCDPISEHNRLYWYRQTLGQGPEFLTYFQNEAQLEKSRLLSDRFSAERPKGSFSTLEIQRTEQGDSAMYLCASSSTGGTMYEQYFGPGTRLTVT.

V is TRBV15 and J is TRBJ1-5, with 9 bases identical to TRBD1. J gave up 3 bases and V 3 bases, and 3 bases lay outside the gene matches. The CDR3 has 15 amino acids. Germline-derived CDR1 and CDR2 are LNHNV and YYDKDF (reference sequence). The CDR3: CATSRRTGDNQPQHF. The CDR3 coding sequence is TGTGCCACCAGCAGGAGGACAGGGGACAATCAGCCCCAGCATTTT.

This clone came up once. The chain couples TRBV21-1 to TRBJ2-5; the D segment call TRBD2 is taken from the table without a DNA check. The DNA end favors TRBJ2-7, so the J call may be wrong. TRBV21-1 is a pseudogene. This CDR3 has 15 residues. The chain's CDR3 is CASSKEGSRDYEQYF. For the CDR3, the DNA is TGTGCCAGCAGCAAAGAAGGTAGCCGAGACTACGAGCAGTACTTC.

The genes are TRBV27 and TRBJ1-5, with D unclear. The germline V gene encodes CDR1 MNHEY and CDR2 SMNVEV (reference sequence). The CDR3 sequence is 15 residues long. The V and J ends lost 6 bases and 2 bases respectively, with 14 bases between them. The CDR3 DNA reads TGTGCCAGCAGCTCTCAGTCTGAAGGCAATCAGCCCCAGCATTTT. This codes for CASSSQSEGNQPQHF.

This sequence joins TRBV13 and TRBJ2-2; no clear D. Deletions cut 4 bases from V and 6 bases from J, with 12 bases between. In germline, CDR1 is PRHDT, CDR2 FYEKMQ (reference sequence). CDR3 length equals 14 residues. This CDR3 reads CASSSPGSPGELFF. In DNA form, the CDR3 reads TGTGCCAGCAGCTCCCCAGGAAGCCCCGGGGAGCTGTTTTTT.

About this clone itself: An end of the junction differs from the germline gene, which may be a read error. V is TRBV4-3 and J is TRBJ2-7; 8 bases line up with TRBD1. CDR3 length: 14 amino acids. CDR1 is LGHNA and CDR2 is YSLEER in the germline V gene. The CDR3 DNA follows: TGCGCCAGCAGTCAAGACAGGGGTAACTACGAGCAGTACTTC. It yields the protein CASSQDRGNYEQYF.

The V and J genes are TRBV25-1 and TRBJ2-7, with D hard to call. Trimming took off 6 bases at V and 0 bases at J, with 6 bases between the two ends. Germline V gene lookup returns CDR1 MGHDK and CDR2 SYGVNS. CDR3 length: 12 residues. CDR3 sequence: CASSPNSYEQYF. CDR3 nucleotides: TGTGCCAGCAGCCCTAACTCCTACGAGCAGTACTTC.

The CDR3 DNA reads TGTGCCAGCAGCCCGGGATCAGGGGACTACGAGCAGTACTTC. Protein sequence: CASSPGSGDYEQYF. The chain joins TRBV7-6 to TRBJ2-7, with D perhaps TRBD1 (6 bases). V lost 5 bases, J lost 3 bases, and 14 bases lay in between. The CDR3 has 14 residues. Germline V gene sequence: CDR1 SGHVS, CDR2 FNYEAQ.

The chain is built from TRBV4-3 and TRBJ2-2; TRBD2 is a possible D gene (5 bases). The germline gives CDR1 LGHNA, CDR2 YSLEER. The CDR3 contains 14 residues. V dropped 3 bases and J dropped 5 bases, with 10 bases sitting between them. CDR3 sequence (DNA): TGCGCCAGCAGCCAGGGTCGGAGGACCGGGGAGCTGTTTTTT. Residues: CASSQGRRTGELFF.

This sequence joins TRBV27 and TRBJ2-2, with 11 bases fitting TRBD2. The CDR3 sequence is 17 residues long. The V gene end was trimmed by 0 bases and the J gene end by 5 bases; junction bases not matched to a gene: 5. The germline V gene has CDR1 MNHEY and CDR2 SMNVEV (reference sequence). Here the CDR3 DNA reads TGTGCCAGCAGTTTATCTGGTAGCGGGGGGGAAACCGGGGAGCTGTTTTTT. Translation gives CASSLSGSGGETGELFF.

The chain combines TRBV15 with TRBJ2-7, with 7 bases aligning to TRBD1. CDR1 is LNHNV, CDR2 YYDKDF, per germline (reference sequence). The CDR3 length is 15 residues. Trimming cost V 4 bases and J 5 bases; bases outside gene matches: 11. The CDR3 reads CATSTQTGSANEQYF. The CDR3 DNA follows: TGTGCCACCAGCACGCAGACAGGGTCAGCCAACGAGCAGTACTTC.

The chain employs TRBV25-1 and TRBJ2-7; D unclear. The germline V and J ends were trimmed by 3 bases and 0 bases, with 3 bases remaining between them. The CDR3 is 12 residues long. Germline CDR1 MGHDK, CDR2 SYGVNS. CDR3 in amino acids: CASSDHSYEQYF. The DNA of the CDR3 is TGTGCCAGCAGTGACCACTCCTACGAGCAGTACTTC.

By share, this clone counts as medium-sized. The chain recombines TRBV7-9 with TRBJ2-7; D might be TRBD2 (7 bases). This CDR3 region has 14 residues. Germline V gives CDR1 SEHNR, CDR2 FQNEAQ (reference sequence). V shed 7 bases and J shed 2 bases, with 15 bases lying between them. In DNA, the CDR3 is TGTGCCAGCAACTATGCGGGGGCTGCCTACGAGCAGTACTTC. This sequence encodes CASNYAGAAYEQYF. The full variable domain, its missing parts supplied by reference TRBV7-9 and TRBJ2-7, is DTGVSQNPRHKITKRGQNVTFRCDPISEHNRLYWYRQTLGQGPEFLTYFQNEAQLEKSRLLSDRFSAERPKGSFSTLEIQRTEQGDSAMYLCASNYAGAAYEQYFGPGTRLTVT.